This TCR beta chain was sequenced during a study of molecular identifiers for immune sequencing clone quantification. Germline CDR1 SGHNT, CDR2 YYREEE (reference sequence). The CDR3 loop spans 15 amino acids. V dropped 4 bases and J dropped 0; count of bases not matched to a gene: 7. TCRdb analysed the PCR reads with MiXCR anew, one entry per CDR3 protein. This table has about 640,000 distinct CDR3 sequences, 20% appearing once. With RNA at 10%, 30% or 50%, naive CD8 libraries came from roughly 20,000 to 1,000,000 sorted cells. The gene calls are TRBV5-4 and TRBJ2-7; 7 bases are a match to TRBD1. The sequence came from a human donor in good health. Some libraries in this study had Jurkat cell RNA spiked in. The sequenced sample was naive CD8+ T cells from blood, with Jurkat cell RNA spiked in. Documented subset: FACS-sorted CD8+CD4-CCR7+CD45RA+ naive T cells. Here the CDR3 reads CASSQTGQTSYEQYF. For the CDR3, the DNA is TGTGCCAGCAGCCAGACAGGGCAGACCTCCTACGAGCAGTACTTC. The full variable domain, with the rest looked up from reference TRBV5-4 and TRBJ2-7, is ETGVTQSPTHLIKTRGQQVTLRCSSQSGHNTVSWYQQALGQGPQFIFQYYREEENGRGNFPPRFSGLQFPNYSSELNVNALELDDSALYLCASSQTGQTSYEQYFGPGTRLTVT.